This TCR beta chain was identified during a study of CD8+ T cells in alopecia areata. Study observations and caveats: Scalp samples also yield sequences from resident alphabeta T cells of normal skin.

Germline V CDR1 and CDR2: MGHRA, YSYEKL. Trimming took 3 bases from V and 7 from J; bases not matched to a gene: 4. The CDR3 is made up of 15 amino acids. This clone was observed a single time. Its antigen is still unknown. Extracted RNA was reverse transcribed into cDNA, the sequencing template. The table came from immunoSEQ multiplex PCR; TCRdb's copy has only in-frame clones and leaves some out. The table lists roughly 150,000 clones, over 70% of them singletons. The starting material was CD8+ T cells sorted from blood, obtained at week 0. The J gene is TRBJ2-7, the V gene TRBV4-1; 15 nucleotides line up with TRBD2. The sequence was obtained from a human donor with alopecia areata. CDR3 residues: CASSQGLAGGDEQYF. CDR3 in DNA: TGCGCCAGCAGCCAGGGACTAGCGGGAGGTGATGAGCAGTACTTC.